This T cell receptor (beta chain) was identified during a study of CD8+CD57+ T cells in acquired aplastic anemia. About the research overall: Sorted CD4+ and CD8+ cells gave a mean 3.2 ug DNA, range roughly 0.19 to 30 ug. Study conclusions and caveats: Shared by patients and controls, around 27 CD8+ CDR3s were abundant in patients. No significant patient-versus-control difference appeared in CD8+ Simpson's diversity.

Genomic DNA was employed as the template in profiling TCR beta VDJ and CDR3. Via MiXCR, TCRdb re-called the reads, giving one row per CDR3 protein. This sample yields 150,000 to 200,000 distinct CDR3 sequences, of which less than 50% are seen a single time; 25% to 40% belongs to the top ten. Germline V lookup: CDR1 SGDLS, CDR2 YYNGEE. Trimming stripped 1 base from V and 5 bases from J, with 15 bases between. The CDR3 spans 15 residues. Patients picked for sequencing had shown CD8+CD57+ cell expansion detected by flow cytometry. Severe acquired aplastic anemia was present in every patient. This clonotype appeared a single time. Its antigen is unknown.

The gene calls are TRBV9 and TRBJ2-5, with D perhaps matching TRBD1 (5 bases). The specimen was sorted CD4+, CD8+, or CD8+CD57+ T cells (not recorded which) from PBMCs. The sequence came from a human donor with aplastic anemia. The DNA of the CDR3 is TGTGCCAGCAGCGTAAGGGGTCGGAGTTCGGAGACCCAGTACTTC. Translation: CASSVRGRSSETQYF.